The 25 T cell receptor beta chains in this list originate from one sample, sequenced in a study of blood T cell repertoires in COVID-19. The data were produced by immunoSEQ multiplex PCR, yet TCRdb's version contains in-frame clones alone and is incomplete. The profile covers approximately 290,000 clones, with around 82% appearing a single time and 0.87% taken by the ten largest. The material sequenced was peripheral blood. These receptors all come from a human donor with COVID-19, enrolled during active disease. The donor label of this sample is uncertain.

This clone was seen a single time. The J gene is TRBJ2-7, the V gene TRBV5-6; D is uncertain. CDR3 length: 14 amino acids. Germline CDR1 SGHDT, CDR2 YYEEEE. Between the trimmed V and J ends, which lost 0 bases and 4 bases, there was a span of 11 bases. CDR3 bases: TGTGCCAGCAGCTTGGGAGGTTCCGAATACGAGCAGTACTTC. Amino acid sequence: CASSLGGSEYEQYF.

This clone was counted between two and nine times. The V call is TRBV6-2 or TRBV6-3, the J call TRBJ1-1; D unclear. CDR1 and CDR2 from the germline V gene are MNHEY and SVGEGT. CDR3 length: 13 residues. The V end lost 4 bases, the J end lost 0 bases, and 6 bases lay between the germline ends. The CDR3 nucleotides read TGTGCCAGCAGTTCAAACTTGAACACTGAAGCTTTCTTT. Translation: CASSSNLNTEAFF.

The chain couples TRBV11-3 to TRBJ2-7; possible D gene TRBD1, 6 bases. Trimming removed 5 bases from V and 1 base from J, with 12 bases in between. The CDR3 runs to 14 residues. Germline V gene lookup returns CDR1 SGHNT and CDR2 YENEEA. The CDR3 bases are TGTGCCAGCAGCCCCGACAGGACTTCCTACGAGCAGTACTTC. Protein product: CASSPDRTSYEQYF.

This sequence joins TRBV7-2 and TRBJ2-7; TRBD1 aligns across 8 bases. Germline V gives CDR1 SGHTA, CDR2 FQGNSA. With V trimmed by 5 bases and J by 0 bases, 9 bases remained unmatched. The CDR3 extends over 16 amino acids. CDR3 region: CASSRQTGESSYEQYF. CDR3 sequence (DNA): TGTGCCAGCAGCAGACAGACAGGGGAAAGCTCCTACGAGCAGTACTTC.

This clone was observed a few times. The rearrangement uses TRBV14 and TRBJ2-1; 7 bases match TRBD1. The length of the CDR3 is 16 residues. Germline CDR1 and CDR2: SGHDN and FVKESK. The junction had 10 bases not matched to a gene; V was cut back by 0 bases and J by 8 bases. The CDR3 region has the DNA TGTGCCAGCAGCCAAGATAGACAGGGAGTTATCGATGAGCAGTTCTTC. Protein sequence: CASSQDRQGVIDEQFF.

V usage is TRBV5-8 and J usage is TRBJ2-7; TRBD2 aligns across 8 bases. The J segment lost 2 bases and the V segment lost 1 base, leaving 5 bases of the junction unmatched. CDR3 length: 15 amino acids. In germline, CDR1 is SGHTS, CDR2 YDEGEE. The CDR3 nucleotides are TGTGCCAGCAGCTTGTCAGCGGGAGTAACCTACGAGCAGTACTTC. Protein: CASSLSAGVTYEQYF.

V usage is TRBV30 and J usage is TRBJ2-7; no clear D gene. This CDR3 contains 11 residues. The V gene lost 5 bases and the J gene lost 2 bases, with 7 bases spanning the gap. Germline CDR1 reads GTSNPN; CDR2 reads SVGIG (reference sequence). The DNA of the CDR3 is TGTGCCTGGGGATCCGCCTACGAGCAGTACTTC. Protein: CAWGSAYEQYF.

CDR3 residues: CASSVSHGAKPGTGLGGYTF. The CDR3 DNA reads as TGTGCCAGCAGCGTATCTCATGGGGCCAAACCCGGGACAGGTCTCGGCGGCTACACCTTC. The genes are TRBV9 and TRBJ1-2, with 8 bases fitting TRBD1. The J segment lost 8 bases and the V segment lost 1 base, leaving 25 bases of the junction unmatched. In germline, CDR1 is SGDLS, CDR2 YYNGEE. The CDR3 sequence is 20 residues long.

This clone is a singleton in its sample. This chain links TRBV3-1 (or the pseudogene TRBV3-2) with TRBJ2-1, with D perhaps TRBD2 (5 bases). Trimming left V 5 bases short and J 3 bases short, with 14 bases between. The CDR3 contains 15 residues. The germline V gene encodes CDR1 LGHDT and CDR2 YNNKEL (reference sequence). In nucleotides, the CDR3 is TGTGCCAGCAGCGCGATGCCAGGACTCTACAATGAGCAGTTCTTC. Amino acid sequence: CASSAMPGLYNEQFF.

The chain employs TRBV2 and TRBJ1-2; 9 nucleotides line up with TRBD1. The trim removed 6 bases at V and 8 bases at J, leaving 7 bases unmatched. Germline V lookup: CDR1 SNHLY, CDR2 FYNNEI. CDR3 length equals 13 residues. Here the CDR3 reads CASSYRGRGGYTF. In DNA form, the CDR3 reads TGTGCCAGCAGCTACAGGGGGCGAGGAGGCTACACCTTC.

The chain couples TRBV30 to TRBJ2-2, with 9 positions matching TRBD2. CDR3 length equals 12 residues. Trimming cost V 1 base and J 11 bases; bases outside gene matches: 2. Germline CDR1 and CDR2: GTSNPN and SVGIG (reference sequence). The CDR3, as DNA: TGTGCCTGGAGTGGTCTAGCGGGAGAGCTGTTTTTT. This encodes CAWSGLAGELFF.

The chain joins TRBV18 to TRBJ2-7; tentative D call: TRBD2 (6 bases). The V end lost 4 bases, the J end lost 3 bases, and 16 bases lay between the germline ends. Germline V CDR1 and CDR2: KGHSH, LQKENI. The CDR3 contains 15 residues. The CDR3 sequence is CASSRGPEAGYEQYF. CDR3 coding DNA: TGTGCCAGCTCACGAGGACCGGAAGCGGGCTACGAGCAGTACTTC.

Here the CDR3 reads CASSSGSGGNQPQHF. The CDR3 coding sequence is TGTGCCAGCAGTTCGGGGTCAGGGGGCAATCAGCCCCAGCATTTT. The chain couples TRBV28 to TRBJ1-5, with a tentative D call TRBD1 (6 bases). The V end lost 4 bases, the J end lost 2 bases, and 12 bases lay between the germline ends. The CDR3 runs 15 residues. CDR1 is MDHEN and CDR2 is SYDVKM in the germline V gene.

The CDR3 protein is CASSYQGASGNTIYF. CDR3 DNA: TGTGCCAGCAGTTACCAGGGGGCGTCTGGAAACACCATATATTTT. The chain couples TRBV28 to TRBJ1-3; TRBD1 aligns across 8 bases. V shed 4 bases and J 1 base; nucleotides not matched to a gene: 3. Germline V gene lookup returns CDR1 MDHEN and CDR2 SYDVKM. The CDR3 runs 15 residues. The entire variable domain, with the rest obtained from reference TRBV28 and TRBJ1-3, is as follows: DVKVTQSSRYLVKRTGEKVFLECVQDMDHENMFWYRQDPGLGLRLIYFSYDVKMKEKGDIPEGYSVSREKKERFSLILESASTNQTSMYLCASSYQGASGNTIYFGEGSWLTVV.

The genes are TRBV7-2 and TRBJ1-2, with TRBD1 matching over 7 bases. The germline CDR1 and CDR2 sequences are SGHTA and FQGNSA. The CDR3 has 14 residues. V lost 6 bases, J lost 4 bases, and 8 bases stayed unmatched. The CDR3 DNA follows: TGTGCCAGCAGTTCTGGGGGACAGCTCTATGGCTACACCTTC. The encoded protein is CASSSGGQLYGYTF.

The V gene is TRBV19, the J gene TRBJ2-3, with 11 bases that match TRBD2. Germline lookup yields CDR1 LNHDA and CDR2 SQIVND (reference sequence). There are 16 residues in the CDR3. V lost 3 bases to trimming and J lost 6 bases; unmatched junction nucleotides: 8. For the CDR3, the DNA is TGTGCCAGTAGTATGGGACTAGCGGATAAAGGGGATACGCAGTATTTT. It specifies CASSMGLADKGDTQYF.

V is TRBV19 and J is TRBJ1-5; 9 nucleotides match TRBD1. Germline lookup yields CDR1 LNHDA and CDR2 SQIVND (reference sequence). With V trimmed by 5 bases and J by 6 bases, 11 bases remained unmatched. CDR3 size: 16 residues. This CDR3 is CASSAQQGARVQPQHF. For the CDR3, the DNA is TGTGCCAGTAGTGCCCAACAGGGGGCCAGAGTTCAGCCCCAGCATTTT.

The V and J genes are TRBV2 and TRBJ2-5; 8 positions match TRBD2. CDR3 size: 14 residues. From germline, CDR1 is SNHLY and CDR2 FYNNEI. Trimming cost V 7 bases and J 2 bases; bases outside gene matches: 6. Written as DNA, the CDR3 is TGTGCCAGCAATTCGGGGGGGCTTCAAGAGACCCAGTACTTC. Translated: CASNSGGLQETQYF.

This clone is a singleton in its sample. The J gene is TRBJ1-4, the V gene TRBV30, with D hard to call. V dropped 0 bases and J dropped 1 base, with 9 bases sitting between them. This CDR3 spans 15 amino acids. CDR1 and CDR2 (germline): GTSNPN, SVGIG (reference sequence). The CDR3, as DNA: TGTGCCTGGAGTGTACTGAGCGGAACTAATGAAAAACTGTTTTTT. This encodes CAWSVLSGTNEKLFF.

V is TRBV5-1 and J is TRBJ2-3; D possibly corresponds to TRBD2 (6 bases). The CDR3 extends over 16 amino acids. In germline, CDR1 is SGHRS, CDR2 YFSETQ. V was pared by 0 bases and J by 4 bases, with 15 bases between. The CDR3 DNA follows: TGCGCCAGCAGCTTGGAAAGGGCGGGAATGCCAGATACGCAGTATTTT. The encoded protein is CASSLERAGMPDTQYF.

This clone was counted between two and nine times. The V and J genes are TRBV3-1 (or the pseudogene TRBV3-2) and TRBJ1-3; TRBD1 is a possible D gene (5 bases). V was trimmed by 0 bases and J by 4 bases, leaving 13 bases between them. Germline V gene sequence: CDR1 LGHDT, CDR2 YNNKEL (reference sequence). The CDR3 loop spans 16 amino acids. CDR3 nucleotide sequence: TGTGCCAGCAGCCAAGATCGCAGGGCAGCAGGAAACACCATATATTTT. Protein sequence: CASSQDRRAAGNTIYF.

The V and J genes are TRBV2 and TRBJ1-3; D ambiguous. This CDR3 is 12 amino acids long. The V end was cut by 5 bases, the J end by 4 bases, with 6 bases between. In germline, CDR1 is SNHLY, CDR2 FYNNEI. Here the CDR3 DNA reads TGTGCCAGCAGTCGGTTCGGAAACACCATATATTTT. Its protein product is CASSRFGNTIYF.

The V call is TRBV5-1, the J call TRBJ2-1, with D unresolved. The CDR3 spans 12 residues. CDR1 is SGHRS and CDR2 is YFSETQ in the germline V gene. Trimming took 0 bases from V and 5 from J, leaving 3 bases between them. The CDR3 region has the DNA TGCGCCAGCAGCTTGGGCGACAATGAGCAGTTCTTC. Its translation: CASSLGDNEQFF.

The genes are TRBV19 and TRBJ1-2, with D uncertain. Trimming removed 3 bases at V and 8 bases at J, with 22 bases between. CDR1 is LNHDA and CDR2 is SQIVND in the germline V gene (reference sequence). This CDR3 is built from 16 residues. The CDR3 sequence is CASSIPVVLREEGYTF. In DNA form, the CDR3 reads TGTGCCAGTAGTATTCCGGTGGTTCTACGAGAAGAGGGCTACACCTTC.

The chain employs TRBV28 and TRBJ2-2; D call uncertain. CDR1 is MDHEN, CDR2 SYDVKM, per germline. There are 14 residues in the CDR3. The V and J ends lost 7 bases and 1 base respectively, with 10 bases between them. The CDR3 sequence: CASKEPGNTGELFF. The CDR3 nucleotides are TGTGCCAGCAAGGAGCCGGGGAACACCGGGGAGCTGTTTTTT.